The 10 T cell receptor beta chains below come from one sample, sequenced in a study of early T cells in non-severe SARS-CoV-2 infection. TCRdb fed the 5' RACE reads into MiXCR, producing one record per CDR3 protein. The table includes 43,000 or so distinct CDR3 sequences, 6% to 8.5% detected once. The specimen was whole blood. Receptor source: an adult who was a healthcare worker with PCR-confirmed SARS-CoV-2 infection or an uninfected control (not recorded which).

The table lists this clonotype with many counts. The rearrangement joins TRBV19 to TRBJ2-1, with a tentative D call TRBD1 (6 bases). CDR3 length: 15 residues. Germline V CDR1 and CDR2: LNHDA, SQIVND (reference sequence). The V end was cut by 2 bases, the J end by 6 bases, with 14 bases between. The DNA for the CDR3 is TGTGCCAGTAGTATATCTTATTCAGGGGCCAATGAGCAGTTCTTC. Translation gives CASSISYSGANEQFF.

This clonotype was detected many times. The rearrangement links TRBV7-2 to TRBJ1-2; unclear D gene. The CDR3 contains 16 residues. The germline CDR1 and CDR2 sequences are SGHTA and FQGNSA. Trimming left V 3 bases short and J 5 bases short, with 19 bases between. Written as DNA, the CDR3 is TGTGCCAGCAGCTTCTACGGCACTAACCATGAATATGGCTACACCTTC. Residues: CASSFYGTNHEYGYTF.

This clonotype was observed a handful of times. V is TRBV29-1 and J is TRBJ2-7; either TRBD1 or TRBD2 may supply D (5 bases each). Germline CDR1 reads SQVTM; CDR2 reads ANQGSEA. V lost 0 bases to trimming and J lost 1 base, with 16 bases between them. The CDR3 consists of 16 residues. The CDR3 DNA is TGCAGCGTTGAAGAAAGGGGTAGGGACGAATCCTACGAGCAGTACTTC. This gives the protein CSVEERGRDESYEQYF.

This clonotype was detected many times. The rearrangement links TRBV25-1 to TRBJ2-3; weak D call: TRBD2 (5 bases). CDR1 is MGHDK and CDR2 is SYGVNS in the germline V gene. V gave up 7 bases and J gave up 0 bases, with 11 bases separating them. The CDR3 has 14 amino acids. CDR3 protein: CASTGSLSTDTQYF. The CDR3 region has the DNA TGTGCCAGCACTGGGAGTCTGAGCACAGATACGCAGTATTTT.

The gene calls are TRBV6-5 and TRBJ2-5; maybe TRBD1 (5 bases). Germline CDR1 is MNHEY and CDR2 is SVGAGI. This CDR3 contains 13 residues. V lost 6 bases, J lost 1 base, and 9 bases lay in between. CDR3 residues: CASSRDSQETQYF. CDR3 sequence (DNA): TGTGCCAGCAGCCGCGACAGCCAAGAGACCCAGTACTTC.

This clonotype was observed many times. The V and J genes are TRBV5-1 and TRBJ1-3; 7 bases map to TRBD1. There are 17 residues in the CDR3. The J segment lost 0 bases and the V segment lost 2 bases, leaving 8 bases of the junction unmatched. The V gene's germline CDR1 is SGHRS and CDR2 YFSETQ. CDR3: CASSFTPGQNSGNTIYF. The CDR3 DNA is TGCGCCAGCAGCTTTACTCCGGGACAGAACTCTGGAAACACCATATATTTT. Supplemented by reference TRBV5-1 and TRBJ1-3, the full variable domain reads KAGVTQTPRYLIKTRGQQVTLSCSPISGHRSVSWYQQTPGQGLQFLFEYFSETQRNKGNFPGRFSGRQFSNSRSEMNVSTLELGDSALYLCASSFTPGQNSGNTIYFGEGSWLTVV.

Remarks on this clonotype: Relative to the germline gene, one junction end is altered; a read error may explain this. This sequence joins TRBV7-7 and TRBJ2-2, with D perhaps TRBD1 or TRBD2 (5 bases each). The CDR3 runs to 14 residues. Germline-derived CDR1 and CDR2 are SSHAT and FNYEAQ (reference sequence). This CDR3 is CASSPRGNTGELFF. The CDR3 region has the DNA TGTGCTAGCAGCCCGAGGGGGAACACCGGGGAGCTGTTTTTT.

This clonotype was counted at least ten times. The genes are TRBV28 and TRBJ1-2; D might be TRBD1 (5 bases). The germline V gene has CDR1 MDHEN and CDR2 SYDVKM. The CDR3 totals 14 residues. V lost 8 bases and J lost 2, with 15 bases in between. This CDR3 reads CASRRDDQNYGYTF. The CDR3 DNA reads as TGTGCCAGCCGACGGGACGACCAGAACTATGGCTACACCTTC.

There are a few counts of this clonotype. The rearrangement links TRBV27 to TRBJ2-7; D tentatively fits TRBD1 or TRBD2 (5 bases each). This CDR3 contains 15 residues. The V gene's germline CDR1 is MNHEY and CDR2 SMNVEV (reference sequence). V shed 0 bases and J shed 2 bases, with 11 bases lying between them. This chain's CDR3 is CASSLSGTRTYEQYF. Here the CDR3 DNA reads TGTGCCAGCAGTTTATCCGGGACCCGAACCTACGAGCAGTACTTC.

The V and J genes are TRBV30 and TRBJ2-7; D perhaps matches TRBD1 (5 bases). Trimming removed 2 bases at V and 3 bases at J, with 11 bases between. Germline V gene lookup returns CDR1 GTSNPN and CDR2 SVGIG (reference sequence). The CDR3 loop spans 13 amino acids. CDR3 coding DNA: TGTGCCTGGAGTCTAGGGGCGAACTACGAGCAGTACTTC. The encoded protein is CAWSLGANYEQYF.